This T cell receptor beta chain was captured in a study of cytomegalovirus exposure and HLA in healthy donors. Study overall: Unique TCRs from HLA-typed donors, approximately 80 million of them, were held in an early data release.

The study ran its PCR with 60 Vbeta and 13 Jbeta primers. Source study methods: Unique TCR beta chains numbered around 80 million in a later analysis, with around 12 million shared. TCRdb keeps only in-frame clones here, not all; method: immunoSEQ multiplex PCR. V, J and clone size are taken as reported in that table, and D and trimming were inferred from the DNA itself. The data include 150,000 to 200,000 clones; the top ten clones carry 1% to 1.5%. Germline loops: CDR1 MNHEY, CDR2 SMNVEV (reference sequence). V lost 2 bases to trimming and J lost 2 bases; unmatched junction nucleotides: 7. The CDR3 consists of 17 residues. Comments on this clone: Its antigen is unknown.

The study's findings and limits: The study recorded fewer than 200 TCR beta chains that were cytomegalovirus-associated. In vitro checks showed that a few CMV-associated chains really do target CMV antigens.

The source of this sequence is a woman aged 55-69 years in good health and CMV-seronegative. The material sequenced was PBMCs. The rearrangement uses TRBV27 and TRBJ2-3; 10 bases fit TRBD1. CDR3 in amino acids: CASSLRGTGDHTDTQYF. The CDR3 DNA sequence: TGTGCCAGCAGTTTAAGGGGGACAGGGGACCACACAGATACGCAGTATTTT.